The clone carrying this TCR beta chain showed up many times. The antigen remains unidentified. The junction differs from germline at one of its ends, possibly a read error. Unique molecular identifiers were present on the cDNA, which also gained a universal primer site by template switching. TCRdb re-called the 5' RACE reads with MiXCR, one entry per CDR3 protein. Of 1.5 million to 2 million distinct CDR3 sequences in the sample, about 32% are singletons; the top ten hold 0.25% to 0.3%. CDR1 MNHEY and CDR2 SMNVEV come from the germline V gene (reference sequence). There are 13 residues in the CDR3. This entry is derived from a study of identical twins. General study results and limits: There is a chance that invariant MAIT and iNKT cells partially muddied zero-insertion analyses. Those out-of-frame alpha sequences shared by twins showed an excess of low generation probability. Insertion counts were lower in abundant cord blood beta clonotypes, a trend that memory repertoires did not show.

This clonotype was obtained from a newborn girl in good health. The chain combines TRBV27 with TRBJ2-7; 7 positions agree with TRBD2. Sequencing was done on a sample of cord blood. The CDR3 DNA is TGCGCCAGCAGCTTGAGCGGGAACTACGAGCAGTACTTC. Its protein product is CASSLSGNYEQYF.